This passage covers 29 T cell receptor beta chains from one sample sequenced in a study of CD8+CD57+ T cells in acquired aplastic anemia (dated by TCRdb to 2017 to 2018). TCRdb names Illumina HiSeq 2000 as the instrument used. Genomic DNA served as template for TCR beta VDJ combination and CDR3 sequence profiling. TCRdb reworked the public reads: Q25 trimming with fastp, MiXCR clone assembly, productive beta chains retained. Merged by CDR3 protein, the rows form single entries marked with the most common genes and DNA. Recorded for this sample are about 160,000 distinct CDR3 sequences; around 40% of them occurred a single time. Around 0.96% of the sample goes to the ten largest clones. The sample taken for sequencing was sorted CD4+, CD8+, or CD8+CD57+ T cells (not recorded which) from PBMCs. The receptors were sampled from a human donor in good health.

This clonotype was picked up one time. The chain is built from TRBV10-3 and TRBJ1-1; 11 bases map to TRBD1. The CDR3 covers 16 residues. The junction had 6 bases not matched to a gene; V was cut back by 2 bases and J by 4 bases. Germline assignment: CDR1 ENHRY and CDR2 SYGVKD. The CDR3 sequence is CAISEIGTGGGTEAFF. CDR3 nucleotides: TGTGCCATCAGTGAGATAGGGACAGGGGGTGGCACTGAAGCTTTCTTT.

In this sample, this clonotype turned up once. A much larger clone lies one base from this, so it may be a read error. V gene TRBV20-1 combines with J gene TRBJ2-1; D remains ambiguous. CDR1 and CDR2 (germline): DFQATT, SNEGSKA (reference sequence). V was shortened by 5 bases and J by 0 bases, with 17 bases between the two germline ends. CDR3 size: 16 residues. CDR3 loop: CSAEELRRSSYNEQFF. The CDR3 DNA is TGCAGTGCTGAAGAGCTCAGGAGAAGCTCCTACAATGAGCAGTTCTTC.

The J gene is TRBJ2-7, the V gene TRBV19; no firm D call. CDR3 length: 13 residues. Trimming pared 4 bases from V and 5 bases from J, leaving 12 bases between. The germline V gene has CDR1 LNHDA and CDR2 SQIVND (reference sequence). In DNA form, the CDR3 reads TGTGCCAGTAGTACCCTACCGGGCCACGAGCAGTACTTC. Translated: CASSTLPGHEQYF.

This clonotype was seen at least ten times. The CDR3 loop reads CSARVLVGQPQHF. CDR3 DNA: TGCAGTGCTAGAGTACTTGTAGGTCAGCCCCAGCATTTT. The chain couples TRBV20-1 to TRBJ1-5; D uncertain. CDR3 length: 13 amino acids. Trimming stripped 1 base from V and 6 bases from J, with 10 bases between. The germline V gene encodes CDR1 DFQATT and CDR2 SNEGSKA (reference sequence).

The chain carries TRBV20-1 and TRBJ2-5, with 8 bases aligning to TRBD2. Germline CDR1 DFQATT, CDR2 SNEGSKA (reference sequence). The CDR3 length is 15 residues. After removal of 5 bases from V and 2 bases from J, the junction contained 10 bases not matched to a gene. In DNA form, the CDR3 reads TGCAGTGCTCTGCAGGCAGCGGGGGAACAAGAGACCCAGTACTTC. As protein: CSALQAAGEQETQYF.

V and J are TRBV7-9 and TRBJ1-1; TRBD1 is a possible D gene (5 bases). The ends were cut back, 5 bases at V and 5 bases at J, with 18 bases in the middle. Germline CDR1 reads SEHNR; CDR2 reads FQNEAQ (reference sequence). The CDR3 has 15 amino acids. This chain's CDR3 is CASSPAKLRGTEAFF. The DNA for the CDR3 is TGTGCCAGCAGCCCCGCCAAGCTCCGGGGGACTGAAGCTTTCTTT.

A few counts support this clonotype. The chain has TRBV6-1 and TRBJ1-3; D remains ambiguous. Germline V gene lookup returns CDR1 MNHNS and CDR2 SASEGT. The CDR3 has 15 amino acids. V lost 6 bases to trimming and J lost 1 base, with 13 bases between them. CDR3 coding DNA: TGTGCCAGCAGAGTGCAAATTATATCTGGAAACACCATATATTTT. It translates to CASRVQIISGNTIYF.

The chain joins TRBV15 to TRBJ2-1; 11 bases line up with TRBD2. The CDR3 is 16 residues long. Germline values: CDR1 LNHNV, CDR2 YYDKDF (reference sequence). The V and J ends lost 5 bases and 7 bases, in that order; junction bases with no gene match: 10. CDR3 sequence: CATSASLAGGWNEQFF. The CDR3 coding sequence is TGTGCCACCAGCGCATCGCTAGCGGGGGGATGGAATGAGCAGTTCTTC.

This clonotype occurred many times. This chain uses TRBV20-1 with TRBJ1-5; D is perhaps TRBD1 (6 bases). The germline CDR1 and CDR2 sequences are DFQATT and SNEGSKA (reference sequence). The V gene lost 6 bases and the J gene lost 2 bases, with 11 bases spanning the gap. The length of the CDR3 is 13 residues. The CDR3 loop reads CSAEGGGNQPQHF. The CDR3 nucleotides are TGCAGTGCCGAGGGGGGTGGCAATCAGCCCCAGCATTTT.

This clonotype appeared a single time. This rearrangement joins TRBV24-1 to TRBJ1-1; 10 bases agree with TRBD1. V lost 4 bases, J lost 4 bases, and 8 bases stayed unmatched. Germline CDR1 reads KGHDR; CDR2 reads SFDVKD. The CDR3 runs 16 residues. The CDR3 coding sequence is TGTGCCACCAGTGACCTGGGACAGGGGTTGGGCACTGAAGCTTTCTTT. Translated, it gives CATSDLGQGLGTEAFF.

This clonotype occurred many times. The J gene is TRBJ2-7, the V gene TRBV7-9, with 8 bases matching TRBD1. The germline gives CDR1 SEHNR, CDR2 FQNEAQ (reference sequence). CDR3 length: 14 amino acids. V dropped 5 bases and J dropped 5; count of bases not matched to a gene: 8. CDR3 sequence (DNA): TGTGCCAGCAGCCATGGACAGGGAGTTAACGAGCAGTACTTC. This translates into CASSHGQGVNEQYF.

The chain joins TRBV19 to TRBJ2-7; D possibly corresponds to TRBD1 (6 bases). V lost 3 bases and J 4 bases, leaving 13 bases between the germline ends. The germline V gene has CDR1 LNHDA and CDR2 SQIVND (reference sequence). The CDR3 runs 14 residues. CDR3 region: CASSISTGRYEQYF. Here the CDR3 DNA reads TGTGCCAGTAGTATCAGTACAGGGCGATACGAGCAGTACTTC.

Remarks on this clonotype: This may be a read error, as it is one base from a much larger clone. This likely comes from a read error, as the CDR3 has no conserved phenylalanine or tryptophan at its end. This sequence joins TRBV3-1 and TRBJ2-5; 7 bases align to TRBD2. The trim removed 3 bases at V and 1 base at J, leaving 2 bases unmatched. The CDR3 spans 14 residues. Per germline, CDR1 LGHDT and CDR2 YNNKEL (reference sequence). CDR3 region: CASSQTGGQETQYS. CDR3 sequence (DNA): TGTGCCAGCAGCCAGACGGGGGGCCAAGAGACCCAGTACTCC.

CDR3 DNA sequence: TGTGCCAGCAGTTTAACGGACAGGGGACCTATGGGCTACACCTTC. This gives the protein CASSLTDRGPMGYTF. The gene calls are TRBV12-3 or TRBV12-4 and TRBJ1-2, with TRBD1 identical over 9 bases. The V segment lost 2 bases and the J segment 8 bases; nucleotides outside the gene matches: 9. CDR3 length: 15 residues.

This clonotype was detected only once. A single base separates this from a much larger clone, so it may be a read error. The J gene is TRBJ1-3, the V gene TRBV20-1; no clear D. CDR1 is DFQATT and CDR2 is SNEGSKA in the germline V gene (reference sequence). CDR3 length: 15 amino acids. This chain's CDR3 is CSARVPPSSGNTVYF. DNA of the CDR3: TGCAGTGCTAGAGTCCCCCCGAGCTCTGGAAACACCGTATATTTT.

The CDR3 region has the DNA TGTGCCAGCAGCTTAGCGGCCGCACAGAATTCACCCCTCCACTTT. Translating gives CASSLAAAQNSPLHF. The chain recombines TRBV7-6 with TRBJ1-6, with D unresolved. V lost 0 bases and J lost 7, with 10 bases in between. Germline V gives CDR1 SGHVS, CDR2 FNYEAQ. The CDR3 has 15 amino acids.

A remark on this clonotype: At one of its ends the junction is not consistent with the germline gene, which may arise from a read error. The J gene is TRBJ2-2, the V gene TRBV4-2; TRBD1 is a possible D gene (6 bases). This CDR3 has 16 residues. CDR1 and CDR2 (germline): LGHNA, YNFKEQ. The CDR3 is CASSQGRTENTGELSF. The CDR3 DNA is TGTGCCAGCAGCCAGGGCAGGACAGAGAACACCGGGGAGCTGTCTTTT.

The genes are TRBV12-3 or TRBV12-4 and TRBJ2-1; 10 nucleotides align to TRBD2. This CDR3 is 19 amino acids long. V dropped 5 bases and J dropped 4; count of bases not matched to a gene: 17. The CDR3 sequence: CASSTPDRPGTSEYNEQFF. In DNA form, the CDR3 reads TGTGCCAGCAGTACCCCCGACCGTCCCGGGACTAGCGAATACAATGAGCAGTTCTTC.

In this sample, this clonotype turned up many times. As DNA, the CDR3 is TGTGCCAGCAGCTTAACAGCGACTAGCACAGATACGCAGTATTTT. Translating gives CASSLTATSTDTQYF. This chain uses TRBV7-2 with TRBJ2-3; D uncertain. The CDR3 contains 15 residues. Trimming left V 2 bases short and J 0 bases short, with 9 bases between. In germline, CDR1 is SGHTA, CDR2 FQGNSA.

To note about this clonotype: One junction end disagrees with the germline gene, perhaps due to a read error. V usage is TRBV15 and J usage is TRBJ2-1; 7 nucleotides line up with TRBD1. The CDR3 length is 14 residues. Germline values: CDR1 LNHNV, CDR2 YYDKDF (reference sequence). CDR3: CVTSSDRPGQMKFF. CDR3 DNA sequence: TGTGTCACCAGCAGCGACAGGCCGGGACAGATGAAGTTCTTC.

Remarks on this clonotype: The junction does not match germline at one end; this may be a read error. The chain carries TRBV10-3 and TRBJ2-5; D gene unclear. Germline values: CDR1 ENHRY, CDR2 SYGVKD. This CDR3 spans 13 amino acids. The CDR3 region is CASSYEPRETQYF. CDR3 in DNA: TGTGCCAGCAGTTACGAACCCCGGGAGACCCAGTACTTC.

This clonotype was seen more than once but under ten times. This chain links TRBV29-1 with TRBJ2-7; TRBD1 aligns across 8 bases. Germline V gene sequence: CDR1 SQVTM, CDR2 ANQGSEA. This CDR3 spans 14 amino acids. V shed 4 bases and J 5 bases; nucleotides not matched to a gene: 10. CDR3 sequence reads: CSVALGQGDHEQYF. The DNA of the CDR3 is TGCAGCGTTGCCCTCGGACAGGGTGACCACGAGCAGTACTTC.

There are many counts of this clonotype. The chain has TRBV20-1 and TRBJ2-7, with D perhaps matching TRBD2 (6 bases). Germline loops: CDR1 DFQATT, CDR2 SNEGSKA (reference sequence). Trimming took 3 bases from V and 0 from J, leaving 15 bases between them. This CDR3 spans 15 amino acids. CDR3 sequence reads: CSARIIRDFSYEQYF. CDR3 DNA sequence: TGCAGTGCTAGGATTATCAGGGACTTCTCCTACGAGCAGTACTTC.

The chain carries TRBV25-1 and TRBJ1-1; D remains unclear. The germline V gene encodes CDR1 MGHDK and CDR2 SYGVNS. The germline V and J ends were trimmed by 8 bases and 7 bases, with 11 bases remaining between them. The CDR3 extends over 11 amino acids. The CDR3 DNA reads TGTGCCAGCGGCCCCGCCCTTGAAGCTTTCTTT. Translation gives CASGPALEAFF.

For the CDR3, the DNA is TGTGCCAGCAGCCGCCTAAGCTCCTACGAGCAGTACTTC. This sequence encodes CASSRLSSYEQYF. The V call is TRBV7-9, the J call TRBJ2-7; D call uncertain. Germline-derived CDR1 and CDR2 are SEHNR and FQNEAQ (reference sequence). Trimming shortened V by 5 bases and J by 0 bases, and 8 bases separated the two germline ends. CDR3 size: 13 residues. The variable domain in full, completed from reference TRBV7-9 and TRBJ2-7, reads DTGVSQNPRHKITKRGQNVTFRCDPISEHNRLYWYRQTLGQGPEFLTYFQNEAQLEKSRLLSDRFSAERPKGSFSTLEIQRTEQGDSAMYLCASSRLSSYEQYFGPGTRLTVT.

The sample holds many counts of this clonotype. V gene TRBV6-1 combines with J gene TRBJ2-1, with TRBD2 matching over 11 bases. The CDR3 extends over 16 amino acids. V was clipped by 4 bases and J by 2 bases; unmatched bases: 4. Germline CDR1 is MNHNS and CDR2 is SASEGT. The chain's CDR3 is CASSVIAGGPYNEQFF. The CDR3 nucleotides are TGTGCCAGCAGTGTGATAGCGGGAGGGCCCTACAATGAGCAGTTCTTC.

This clonotype was seen a few times. A much larger clonotype is one base distant, so this may be a read error. In nucleotides, the CDR3 is TGCGCCAGCCAGGATCGCACTGAAGCTTTCTTT. Encoded protein: CASQDRTEAFF. The chain joins TRBV5-1 to TRBJ1-1; D unclear. This CDR3 contains 11 residues. Trimming took off 7 bases at V and 4 bases at J, with 8 bases between the two ends. From germline, CDR1 is SGHRS and CDR2 YFSETQ.

This chain links TRBV2 with TRBJ2-1, with D hard to call. CDR3 length: 10 residues. The germline V and J ends were trimmed by 8 bases and 8 bases, with 7 bases remaining between them. Germline V gene data show CDR1 as SNHLY and CDR2 as FYNNEI. In nucleotides, the CDR3 is TGTGCCAGCGAGGATGATGAGCAGTTCTTC. It specifies CASEDDEQFF.

This chain joins TRBV7-3 and TRBJ2-2; D gene ambiguous. This CDR3 has 11 amino acids. Between the trimmed V and J ends, which lost 5 bases and 8 bases, there was a span of 6 bases. Germline V gene sequence: CDR1 SGHTA, CDR2 FQGTGA. The CDR3 reads CASSQVGELFF. CDR3 nucleotide sequence: TGTGCCAGCAGCCAAGTAGGGGAGCTGTTTTTT.